This T cell receptor beta chain was recorded in a study of T-cell memory formation after mild COVID-19. Study-wide points: The main location of contracting CD4+ clones was CM and EM, and that of contracting CD8+ clones was EMRA. Detection of some responders pre-infection suggested pre-existing cross-reactive memory T cells participated.

TCRdb recomputed calls from the 5' RACE reads with MiXCR, one row per CDR3 protein. The profile shows 250,000 or so distinct CDR3 sequences, about a sixth of them singletons. V lost 4 bases to trimming and J lost 3 bases, with 13 bases between them. CDR1 is SGHVS, CDR2 FQNEAQ, per germline. The CDR3 is 15 residues long. This clonotype appeared a few times. Its target is not known. This TCR came from a man in his late teens or twenties who had mild COVID-19 (a few samples of this study predate the infection). Cell type and time point are not known. The sequenced sample was PBMCs or a T cell subset sorted from them (not recorded which). The genes are TRBV7-8 and TRBJ2-1; D unclear. CDR3 region: CASSSLGGIYNEQFF. The CDR3 DNA is TGTGCCAGCAGCTCCTTGGGCGGTATCTACAATGAGCAGTTCTTC.